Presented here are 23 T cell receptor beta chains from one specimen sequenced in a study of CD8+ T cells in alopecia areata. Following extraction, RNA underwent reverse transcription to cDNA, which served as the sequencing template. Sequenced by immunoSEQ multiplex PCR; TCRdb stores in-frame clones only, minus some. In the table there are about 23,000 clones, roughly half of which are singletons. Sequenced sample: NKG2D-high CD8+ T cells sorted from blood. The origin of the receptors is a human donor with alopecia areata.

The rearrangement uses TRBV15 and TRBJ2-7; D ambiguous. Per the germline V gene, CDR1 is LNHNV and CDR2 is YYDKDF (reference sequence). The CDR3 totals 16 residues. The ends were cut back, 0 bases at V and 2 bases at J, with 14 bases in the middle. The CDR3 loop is CATSRESLSRPYEQYF. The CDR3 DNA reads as TGTGCCACCAGCAGAGAAAGTCTATCTCGGCCCTACGAGCAGTACTTC.

CDR3 sequence reads: CASSLVRASGSSYNEQFF. CDR3 coding DNA: TGTGCCAGCAGCTTAGTGAGGGCTAGCGGGAGCTCCTACAATGAGCAGTTCTTC. The chain employs TRBV7-3 and TRBJ2-1; 10 bases are a match to TRBD2. The germline V gene encodes CDR1 SGHTA and CDR2 FQGTGA. The CDR3 is made up of 18 amino acids. The V and J ends lost 2 bases and 0 bases, in that order; junction bases with no gene match: 7. Supplemented by reference TRBV7-3 and TRBJ2-1, the full variable domain reads GAGVSQTPSNKVTEKGKYVELRCDPISGHTALYWYRQSLGQGPEFLIYFQGTGAADDSGLPNDRFFAVRPEGSVSTLKIQRTERGDSAVYLCASSLVRASGSSYNEQFFGPGTRLTVL.

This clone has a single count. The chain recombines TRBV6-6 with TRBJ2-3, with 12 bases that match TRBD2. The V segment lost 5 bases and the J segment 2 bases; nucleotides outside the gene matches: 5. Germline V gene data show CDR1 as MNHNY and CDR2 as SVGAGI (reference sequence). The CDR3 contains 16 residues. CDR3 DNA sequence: TGTGCCAGCAGTCCGCTAGCGGGAGGGCCCACAGATACGCAGTATTTT. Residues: CASSPLAGGPTDTQYF.

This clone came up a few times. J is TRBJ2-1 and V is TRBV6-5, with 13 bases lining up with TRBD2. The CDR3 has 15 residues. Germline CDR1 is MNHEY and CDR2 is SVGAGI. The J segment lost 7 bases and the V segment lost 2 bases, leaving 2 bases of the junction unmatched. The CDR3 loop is CASSYGTSGKNEQFF. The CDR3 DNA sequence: TGTGCCAGCAGTTACGGGACTAGCGGGAAAAATGAGCAGTTCTTC.

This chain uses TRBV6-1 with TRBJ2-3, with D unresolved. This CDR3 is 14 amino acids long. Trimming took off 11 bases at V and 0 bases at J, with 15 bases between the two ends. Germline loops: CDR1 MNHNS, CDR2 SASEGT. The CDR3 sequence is CAPRKAISTDTQYF. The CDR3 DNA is TGTGCCCCACGGAAAGCGATTAGCACAGATACGCAGTATTTT.

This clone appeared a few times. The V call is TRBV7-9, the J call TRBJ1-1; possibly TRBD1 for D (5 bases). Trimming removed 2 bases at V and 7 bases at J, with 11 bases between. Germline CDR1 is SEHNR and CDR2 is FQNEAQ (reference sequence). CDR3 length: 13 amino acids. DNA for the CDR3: TGTGCCAGCAGCTTAACAGGAGGTGGTGAAGCTTTCTTT. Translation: CASSLTGGGEAFF.

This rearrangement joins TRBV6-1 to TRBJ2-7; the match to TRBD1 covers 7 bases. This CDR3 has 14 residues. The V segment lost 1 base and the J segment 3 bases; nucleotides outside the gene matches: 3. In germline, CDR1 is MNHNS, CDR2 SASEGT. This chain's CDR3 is CASSEGSGGYEQYF. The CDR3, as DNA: TGTGCCAGCAGTGAAGGATCAGGGGGCTACGAGCAGTACTTC.

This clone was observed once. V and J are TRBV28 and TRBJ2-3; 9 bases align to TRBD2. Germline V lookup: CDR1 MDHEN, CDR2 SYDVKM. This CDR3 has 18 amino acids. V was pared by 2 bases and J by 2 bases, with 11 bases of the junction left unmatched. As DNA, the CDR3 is TGTGCCAGCAGTTTACTGGTCCCCACTAGCGGGTCCACAGATACGCAGTATTTT. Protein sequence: CASSLLVPTSGSTDTQYF.

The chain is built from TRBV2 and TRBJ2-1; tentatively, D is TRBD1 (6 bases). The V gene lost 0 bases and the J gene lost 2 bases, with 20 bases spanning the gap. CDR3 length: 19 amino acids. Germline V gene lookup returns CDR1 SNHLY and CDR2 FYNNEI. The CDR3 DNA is TGTGCCAGCAGTGAAGCGTTCGACCTCAGGGGAGTCGCCTACAATGAGCAGTTCTTC. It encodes CASSEAFDLRGVAYNEQFF.

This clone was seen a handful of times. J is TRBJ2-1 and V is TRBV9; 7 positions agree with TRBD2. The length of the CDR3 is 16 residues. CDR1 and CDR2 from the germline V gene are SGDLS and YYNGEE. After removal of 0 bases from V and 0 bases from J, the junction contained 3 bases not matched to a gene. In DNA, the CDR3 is TGTGCCAGCAGCGTAGAGGGCGGGAGCTCCTACAATGAGCAGTTCTTC. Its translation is CASSVEGGSSYNEQFF.

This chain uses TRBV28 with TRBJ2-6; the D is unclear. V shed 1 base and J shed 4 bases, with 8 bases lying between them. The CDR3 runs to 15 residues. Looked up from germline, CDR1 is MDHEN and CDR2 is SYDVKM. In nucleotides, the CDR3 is TGTGCCAGCAGTTTATCCCAGCCCGGGGCCAACGTCCTGACTTTC. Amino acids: CASSLSQPGANVLTF.

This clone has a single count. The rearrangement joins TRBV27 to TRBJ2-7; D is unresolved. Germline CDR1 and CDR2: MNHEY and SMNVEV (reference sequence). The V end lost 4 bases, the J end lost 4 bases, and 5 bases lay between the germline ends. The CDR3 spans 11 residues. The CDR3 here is CASSSGYEQYF. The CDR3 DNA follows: TGTGCCAGCAGTTCTGGTTACGAGCAGTACTTC.

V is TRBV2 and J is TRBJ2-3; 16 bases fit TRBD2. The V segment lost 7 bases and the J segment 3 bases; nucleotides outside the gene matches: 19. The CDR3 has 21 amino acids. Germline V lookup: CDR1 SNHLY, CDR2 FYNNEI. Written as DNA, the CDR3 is TGTGCCAGCACCCAATTGGGGACTAGCGGGAGGGAGCTGGGGGGGACAGATACGCAGTATTTT. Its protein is CASTQLGTSGRELGGTDTQYF.

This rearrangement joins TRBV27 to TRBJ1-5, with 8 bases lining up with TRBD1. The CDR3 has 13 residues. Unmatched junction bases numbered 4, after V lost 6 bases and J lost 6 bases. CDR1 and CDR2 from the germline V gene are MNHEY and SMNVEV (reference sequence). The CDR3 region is CASSGRGRQPQHF. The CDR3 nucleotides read TGTGCCAGCAGCGGCAGGGGGCGTCAGCCCCAGCATTTT.

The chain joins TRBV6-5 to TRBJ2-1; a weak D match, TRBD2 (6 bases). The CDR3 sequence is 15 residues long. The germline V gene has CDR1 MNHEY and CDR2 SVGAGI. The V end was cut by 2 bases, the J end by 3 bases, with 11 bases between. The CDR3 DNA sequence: TGTGCCAGCAGTTACGGCGGGATTCACTACAATGAGCAGTTCTTC. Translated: CASSYGGIHYNEQFF.

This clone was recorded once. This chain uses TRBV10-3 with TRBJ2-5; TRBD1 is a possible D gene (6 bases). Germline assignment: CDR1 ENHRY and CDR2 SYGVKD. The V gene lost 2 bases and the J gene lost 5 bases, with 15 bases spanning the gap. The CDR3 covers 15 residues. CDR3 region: CAISEGGHPSETQYF. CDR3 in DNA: TGTGCCATCAGTGAGGGGGGACATCCTTCGGAGACCCAGTACTTC.

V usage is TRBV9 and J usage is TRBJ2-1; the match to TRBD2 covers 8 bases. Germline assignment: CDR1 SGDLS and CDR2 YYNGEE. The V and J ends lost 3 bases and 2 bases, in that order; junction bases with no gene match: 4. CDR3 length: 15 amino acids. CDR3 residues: CASSDTSGAYNEQFF. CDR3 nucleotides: TGTGCCAGCAGCGATACTAGCGGAGCCTACAATGAGCAGTTCTTC.

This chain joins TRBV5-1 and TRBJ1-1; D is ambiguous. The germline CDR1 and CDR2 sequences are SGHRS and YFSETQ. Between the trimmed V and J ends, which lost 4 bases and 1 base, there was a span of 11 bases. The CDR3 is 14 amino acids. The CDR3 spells CASSLRWGNTEAFF. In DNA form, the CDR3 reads TGCGCCAGCAGCCTCCGGTGGGGGAACACTGAAGCTTTCTTT.

As DNA, the CDR3 is TGTGCCAGCAGTGACTCCCCAGGGAACGAGCAGTACTTC. It codes for CASSDSPGNEQYF. The rearrangement joins TRBV27 to TRBJ2-7; D is possibly TRBD1 (5 bases). The V gene lost 5 bases and the J gene lost 5 bases, with 13 bases spanning the gap. Germline loops: CDR1 MNHEY, CDR2 SMNVEV (reference sequence). This CDR3 has 13 residues.

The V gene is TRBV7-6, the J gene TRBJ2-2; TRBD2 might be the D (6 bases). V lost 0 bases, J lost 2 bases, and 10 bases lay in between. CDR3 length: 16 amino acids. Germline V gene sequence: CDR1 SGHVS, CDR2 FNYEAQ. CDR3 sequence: CASSLAGRGNTGELFF. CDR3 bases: TGTGCCAGCAGCTTAGCCGGGCGGGGCAACACCGGGGAGCTGTTTTTT.

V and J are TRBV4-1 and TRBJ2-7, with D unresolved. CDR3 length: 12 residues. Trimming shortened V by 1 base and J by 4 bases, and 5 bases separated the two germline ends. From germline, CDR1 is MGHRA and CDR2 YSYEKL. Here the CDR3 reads CASSQAGYEQYF. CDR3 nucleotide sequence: TGCGCCAGCAGCCAAGCGGGTTACGAGCAGTACTTC.

The CDR3 region has the DNA TGTGCCAGCACTCCTACAGGGGAAACTAACTATGGCTACACCTTC. It encodes CASTPTGETNYGYTF. This sequence joins TRBV2 and TRBJ1-2; the match to TRBD1 covers 7 bases. This CDR3 comprises 15 residues. Germline assignment: CDR1 SNHLY and CDR2 FYNNEI. Trimming cost V 7 bases and J 0 bases; bases outside gene matches: 8.

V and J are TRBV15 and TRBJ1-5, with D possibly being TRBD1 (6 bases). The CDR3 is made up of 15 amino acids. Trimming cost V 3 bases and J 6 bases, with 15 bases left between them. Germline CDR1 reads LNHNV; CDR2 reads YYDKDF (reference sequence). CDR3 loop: CATSSAGGARQPQHF. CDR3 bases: TGTGCCACCAGCAGCGCGGGGGGGGCCCGTCAGCCCCAGCATTTT.